This paragraph reports one T cell receptor (beta chain). The antigen remains unidentified. The data were obtained in a study of blood T cells in healthy people across ages. Using a J-beta primer mix together with a sample-barcoded 5' primer, a second PCR was run for roughly 7 to 12 cycles. Every cDNA molecule carried a tag from a template-switch adaptor bearing 12 random nucleotides. TCRdb used MiXCR to reprocess the 5' RACE reads, holding one entry per CDR3 protein. The data contain roughly 680,000 distinct CDR3 sequences, approximately 50% of them singletons. Whole-study findings and limits: Naive CD4+ cells and diversity were both higher in long-lived donors than in aged donors. Without sorted subsets, naive and antigen-experienced compartments could not be conclusively compared.

Donor samples were obtained from healthy Caucasian individuals from Russia, aged roughly 6 to 90. The sequence derives from a woman aged 60-70 years in good health. The sample was blood.

CDR3 loop: CSARARSDNYNEQYF. CDR3 in DNA: TGCAGTGCTAGAGCAAGGAGCGACAACTACAATGAGCAGTACTTC. The V and J genes are TRBV20-1 and TRBJ2-7; D call uncertain. This CDR3 spans 15 amino acids. The germline V gene has CDR1 DFQATT and CDR2 SNEGSKA (reference sequence). Trimming shortened V by 1 base and J by 7 bases, and 20 bases separated the two germline ends.